Included here is one TCR beta chain sequence, with context. This sample is drawn from a study of technical replicates of blood from several donors. Profiled with immunoSEQ multiplex PCR; TCRdb holds only in-frame clones, not every one. This table holds roughly 87,000 clones, over 85% found once. V was pared by 4 bases and J by 1 base, with 17 bases between. The CDR3 consists of 16 residues. Germline CDR1 reads SGHNT; CDR2 reads YYREEE (reference sequence). V is TRBV5-4 and J is TRBJ1-1; D is undetermined. The source is a human donor in good health. Sequenced material: T cells isolated from PBMCs. CDR3 sequence reads: CASSPRGPSRNTEAFF. CDR3 sequence (DNA): TGTGCCAGCAGCCCCCGAGGGCCCTCGAGGAACACTGAAGCTTTCTTT.